This T cell receptor (beta chain) was identified in a study of blood T cells in healthy people across ages. A sample-barcoded 5' primer and a J-beta primer mix were used in a second PCR of roughly 6 to 11 cycles. Tags on each cDNA molecule came from a template-switch adaptor with 12 random nucleotides. Using its own MiXCR run on the 5' RACE reads, TCRdb lists one record per CDR3 protein. This sample yields 550,000 to 700,000 distinct CDR3 sequences, of which roughly a quarter are seen a single time; around 20% belongs to the top ten. The CDR3 contains 13 residues. With 6 bases clipped from V and 4 bases from J, the junction kept 7 bases outside the gene matches. Germline V gene lookup returns CDR1 DFQATT and CDR2 SNEGSKA (reference sequence).

The sequence came from a woman aged 70-85 years in good health. The sequenced material came from blood. The chain joins TRBV20-1 to TRBJ1-1; TRBD1 agrees at 8 bases. The DNA of the CDR3 is TGCAGTGCGCCACCGACAGGGGCCACTGAAGCTTTCTTT. Translation gives CSAPPTGATEAFF.